Reported below is one T cell receptor beta chain. The antigen remains undetermined. This entry comes from a study of post-analysis software for immune sequencing data. The overall study: Patients with relapsing-remitting, secondary progressive and progressive-relapsing multiple sclerosis courses were all represented. General study results and limits: Those with multiple sclerosis, the patient group, showed significantly lower normalized Chao1 diversity than controls. Controls showed lower frequencies than patients for roughly five TRBV segments, and TRBV5-6, TRBV5-1 and TRBV20-1 were among these.

Trimming took 5 bases from V and 2 from J; bases not matched to a gene: 8. Germline V CDR1 and CDR2: SGHTA, FQGNSA. There are 16 residues in the CDR3. Presence of unique molecular identifiers characterized the TCR beta cDNA libraries. Some 500,000 cDNA molecules came from around 1 to 10 million T cells. TCRdb processed the PCR reads anew with MiXCR; each CDR3 protein has one entry. The sample records hundreds of thousands of distinct CDR3 sequences, 25% to 30% being singletons. The sequence derives from a girl between 10 and 17 years old with multiple sclerosis. Sequences were obtained from blood. The chain carries TRBV7-2 and TRBJ2-7; 11 bases are a match to TRBD2. This CDR3 is CASSARLAGRTYEQYF. CDR3 coding DNA: TGTGCCAGCAGCGCCCGACTAGCGGGGCGGACCTACGAGCAGTACTTC.